This is a list of T cell receptor beta chains from one sample in a study of blood T cells in healthy people across ages. A single record per CDR3 protein comes from TCRdb applying MiXCR to the 5' RACE reads. The table records roughly 700,000 distinct CDR3 sequences, roughly 30% of them present only once. Sequencing was carried out using blood. The receptors were sampled from an elderly woman in good health. CDR3s include the opening cysteine and the closing phenylalanine or tryptophan. The D gene is left open where the match is weak. Expanded clones are given a class, and other clones once, few, many or no size at all.

D: -
V: TRBV12-3/TRBV12-4
J: TRBJ2-6
length: 16
size: -
CDR3: CASTKGVGTGTNVRTF
DNA: -

D: -
V: TRBV11-1
J: TRBJ2-1
length: 15
size: -
CDR3: CASSWAAPIVNEQFF
DNA: TGTGCCAGCAGCTGGGCGGCTCCGATTGTCAATGAGCAGTTCTTC

D: TRBD1
V: TRBV7-2
J: TRBJ1-5
length: 16
size: many
CDR3: CASSLSPGGGNQPQHF
DNA: TGTGCCAGCAGCTTAAGTCCAGGGGGCGGCAATCAGCCCCAGCATTTT

D: TRBD1
V: TRBV30
J: TRBJ1-6
length: 14
size: -
CDR3: CAWKWDSYNSPLHF
DNA: TGTGCCTGGAAATGGGACAGCTATAATTCACCCCTCCACTTT

D: TRBD1
V: TRBV7-3
J: TRBJ1-1
length: 14
size: -
CDR3: CASSPDRGQAEAFF
DNA: TGTGCCAGCAGCCCTGACAGGGGGCAGGCCGAAGCTTTCTTT

D: -
V: TRBV29-1
J: TRBJ2-5
length: 13
size: -
CDR3: CSTSPRPQETQYF
DNA: TGCAGCACGTCCCCCCGGCCCCAAGAGACCCAGTACTTC

D: -
V: TRBV12-3/TRBV12-4
J: TRBJ1-1
length: 11
size: many
CDR3: CATQGNTEAFF
DNA: TGTGCCACCCAAGGGAACACTGAAGCTTTCTTT

D: -
V: TRBV20-1
J: TRBJ1-1
length: 11
size: -
CDR3: CSARSGAEAFF
DNA: TGCAGTGCTAGATCCGGCGCTGAAGCTTTCTTT

D: -
V: TRBV5-1
J: TRBJ2-1
length: 15
size: -
CDR3: CASSSGTGGVNKQFF
DNA: TGCGCCAGCAGCTCGGGTACCGGAGGGGTCAATAAGCAGTTCTTC

D: -
V: TRBV5-1
J: TRBJ1-1
length: 16
size: few
CDR3: CASSLSPGDQGTEAFF
DNA: TGCGCCAGCAGCTTATCCCCTGGGGACCAGGGGACTGAAGCTTTCTTT

D: -
V: TRBV6-5
J: TRBJ1-2
length: 15
size: many
CDR3: CASSYTTRGGGGYTF
DNA: TGTGCCAGCAGTTACACTACTAGGGGCGGCGGTGGCTACACCTTC

D: -
V: TRBV20-1
J: TRBJ2-3
length: 12
size: -
CDR3: CSAAGATDTQYF
DNA: TGCAGTGCGGCGGGGGCCACAGATACGCAGTATTTT

D: -
V: TRBV5-1
J: TRBJ1-1
length: 15
size: -
CDR3: CASSPDGQSDVKAFF
DNA: TGCGCCAGCAGCCCCGACGGGCAGTCCGATGTTAAAGCTTTCTTT

D: -
V: TRBV6-6
J: TRBJ2-7
length: 12
size: many
CDR3: CASSSGVPKQYF
DNA: TGTGCCAGCAGCTCGGGGGTGCCGAAGCAGTACTTC

D: TRBD2
V: TRBV9
J: TRBJ2-2
length: 18
size: -
CDR3: CASSVSVAGATNTGELFF
DNA: TGTGCCAGCAGCGTATCGGTAGCGGGGGCCACGAACACCGGGGAGCTGTTTTTT

D: TRBD1
V: TRBV9
J: TRBJ1-4
length: 16
size: few
CDR3: CASSVDRTGQSEKLFF
DNA: TGTGCCAGCAGCGTAGATAGGACAGGGCAATCTGAAAAACTGTTTTTT

D: -
V: TRBV20-1
J: TRBJ2-7
length: 12
size: -
CDR3: CSARSGRDERYF
DNA: TGCAGTGCTAGATCAGGGCGCGACGAGCGGTACTTC

D: -
V: TRBV10-3
J: TRBJ1-1
length: 14
size: few
CDR3: CAISERAGNTEAFF
DNA: TGTGCCATCAGTGAGAGGGCGGGCAACACTGAAGCTTTCTTT

D: TRBD2
V: TRBV20-1
J: TRBJ2-5
length: 14
size: -
CDR3: CSASRPSGGGTQYF
DNA: TGCAGTGCTAGTCGTCCTAGCGGGGGCGGGACCCAGTACTTC

D: TRBD1
V: TRBV11-3
J: TRBJ2-7
length: 14
size: -
CDR3: CASSLGQGWYEQYF
DNA: TGTGCCAGCAGCCTTGGACAGGGTTGGTACGAGCAGTACTTC

D: -
V: TRBV5-1
J: TRBJ2-6
length: 15
size: many
CDR3: CASSSQELGANVLTF
DNA: TGCGCCAGCAGCTCGCAAGAATTGGGGGCCAACGTCCTGACTTTC

D: -
V: TRBV29-1
J: TRBJ2-3
length: 14
size: -
CDR3: CSVPGTFGTDTQYF
DNA: TGCAGCGTCCCAGGGACATTCGGCACAGATACGCAGTATTTT

D: -
V: TRBV6-5
J: TRBJ1-2
length: 13
size: many
CDR3: CASSTLTGYGYTF
DNA: TGTGCCAGCAGTACCCTCACGGGCTATGGCTACACCTTC

D: -
V: TRBV15
J: TRBJ2-7
length: 15
size: many
CDR3: CATGGPPGKREEQYF
DNA: TGTGCCACTGGGGGTCCGCCGGGAAAAAGAGAGGAGCAGTACTTC

D: -
V: TRBV28
J: TRBJ1-2
length: 12
size: -
CDR3: CASSQGLDGYTF
DNA: TGTGCCAGCAGCCAGGGGCTTGATGGCTACACCTTC

D: -
V: TRBV15
J: TRBJ1-1
length: 13
size: -
CDR3: CATSRERRAEAFF
DNA: TGTGCCACCAGCAGAGAGAGGAGGGCTGAAGCTTTCTTT

D: TRBD1
V: TRBV19
J: TRBJ2-3
length: 14
size: many
CDR3: CASSRQGNTDTQYF
DNA: TGTGCCAGTAGCCGACAGGGGAACACAGATACGCAGTATTTT

D: -
V: TRBV27
J: TRBJ1-5
length: 15
size: many
CDR3: CASSLATGGNQPQHF
DNA: TGTGCCAGCAGTCTAGCTACAGGAGGCAATCAGCCCCAGCATTTT

D: -
V: TRBV7-6
J: TRBJ2-5
length: 13
size: -
CDR3: CSSSLVNQETQYF
DNA: TGTTCCAGCAGCTTAGTTAACCAAGAGACCCAGTACTTC

D: -
V: TRBV30
J: TRBJ1-4
length: 13
size: few
CDR3: CAWSRRTEGKLFF
DNA: TGTGCCTGGAGTCGCAGGACGGAGGGAAAACTGTTTTTT

D: -
V: TRBV7-3
J: TRBJ1-1
length: 13
size: few
CDR3: CASSLMANTEAFF
DNA: TGTGCCAGCAGCTTAATGGCGAACACTGAAGCTTTCTTT

D: -
V: TRBV18
J: TRBJ2-3
length: 13
size: many
CDR3: CASSPLTTDTQYF
DNA: TGTGCCAGCTCACCACTAACCACAGATACGCAGTATTTT

D: -
V: TRBV10-3
J: TRBJ2-3
length: 14
size: once
CDR3: CAISELALADTQYF
DNA: TGTGCCATCAGTGAGCTAGCGTTGGCAGATACGCAGTATTTT

D: -
V: TRBV30
J: TRBJ1-2
length: 13
size: few
CDR3: CAWSATANYGYTF
DNA: TGTGCCTGGAGTGCGACAGCTAACTATGGCTACACCTTC

D: -
V: TRBV11-2
J: TRBJ1-1
length: 12
size: few
CDR3: CASSLGRSEAFF
DNA: TGTGCCAGCAGCTTAGGTCGCTCTGAAGCTTTCTTT

D: TRBD2
V: TRBV4-2
J: TRBJ2-3
length: 18
size: many
CDR3: CASSYRLAGGVGTDTQYF
DNA: TGTGCCAGCAGCTACCGACTAGCGGGGGGTGTTGGCACAGATACGCAGTATTTT

D: TRBD1
V: TRBV5-1
J: TRBJ1-5
length: 14
size: many
CDR3: CASSPGQGDQPQHF
DNA: TGCGCCAGCAGCCCTGGACAGGGTGATCAGCCCCAGCATTTT

D: TRBD1
V: TRBV7-9
J: TRBJ2-7
length: 14
size: many
CDR3: CASSFQGQGNEQYF
DNA: TGTGCCAGCAGCTTCCAAGGACAGGGTAACGAGCAGTACTTC

D: -
V: TRBV5-1
J: TRBJ2-1
length: 13
size: -
CDR3: CASSPLTHDEQFF
DNA: TGCGCCAGCAGCCCCTTAACCCACGATGAGCAGTTCTTC

D: -
V: TRBV20-1
J: TRBJ1-1
length: 16
size: -
CDR3: CSVTEPTGRGNTEAFF
DNA: TGCAGTGTCACAGAGCCTACAGGGAGGGGGAACACTGAAGCTTTCTTT

D: TRBD1
V: TRBV6-2/TRBV6-3
J: TRBJ1-1
length: 15
size: -
CDR3: CASSYEQGFNTEAFF
DNA: TGTGCCAGCAGTTACGAACAGGGGTTTAACACTGAAGCTTTCTTT